This entry is about one TCR beta chain. The antigen it recognizes is unknown. No qualities accompany the bases; no much larger clone lies one base away. This record comes from a study of T cell clones after liver transplantation (dated by TCRdb to the late 2010s). About the full investigation: The samples were obtained from ITN030ST, a randomized trial that attempted immunosuppression withdrawal within 2 years after liver transplantation. The subjects received no induction therapy and were kept on standard immunosuppression until randomization at 12-24 months post-transplant. Three of the eight recipients were HCV-positive; the others were transplanted for non-autoimmune, non-viral indications. Third party-reactive TCRbeta sequences from pre-transplant MLRs were also identified as an antigen-independent comparator for donor-reactive sequences. Donor-reactive T cell clones were identified by TCRbeta sequencing following a pre-transplant mixed lymphocyte reaction and were subsequently tracked in post-transplant blood. A cohort of 8 liver transplant recipients was studied, of whom 3 were classified as tolerant and 5 as non-tolerant. Tolerance was defined as complete withdrawal of immunosuppression for at least one year without a rise in liver enzymes beyond twice the upper limit of normal. Blood samples were collected pre-transplant, pre-randomization before withdrawal, and post-randomization after either complete withdrawal or failed withdrawal. Study-wide findings and limitations: The conclusions were considered preliminary, being limited by small, heterogeneous patient numbers and non-standardized post-transplant time points. Low numbers of available donor cells limited the measurable donor-reactive repertoire in two subjects. Donor-reactive sequences decreased more than third party-reactive sequences, which suggests partial antigen-specific deletion that was not related to withdrawal success. After accounting for repertoire turnover, donor-reactive detection was significantly reduced in 7 of 8 subjects for CD4 and 8 of 8 for CD8. Since no allograft tissue specimens were available, donor-reactive T cells may have migrated into the graft instead of being deleted. A significant post-transplant decrease in circulating donor-reactive CD4 TCRbeta sequences was observed in most of the 8 subjects, irrespective of tolerance or HCV status.

CDR1 SGHNT and CDR2 YENEEA are derived from the germline V gene. Trimming removed 10 bases from V and 1 base from J; the gene matches leave 10 bases unexplained. Including the terminal cysteine and phenylalanine, the CDR3 comprises 15 residues. The retained sequence is limited to the CDR3, 45 bases, with the frame set at the first base. Unstimulated PBMCs, after thawing, were stained for CD3, CD4 and CD8 and then FACS-sorted into CD3+CD4+ and CD3+CD8+ populations. Randomization to immunosuppression withdrawal applied to every one of the 8 studied subjects. The Qiagen DNeasy Blood and Tissue Kit was used for genomic DNA isolation. High-throughput TCRbeta CDR3 sequencing of frozen genomic DNA was performed by immunoSEQ, with PCR amplification, mapping, bias correction and internal controls included. In the original analysis: Only productive rearrangements were retained, and each unique TCRbeta sequence was defined by its CDR3 nucleotide sequence together with its V and J gene. For a sequence to be called donor-reactive, it needed a frequency of at least 0.01% and at least 5-fold expansion in CFSE-low cells compared with unstimulated pre-transplant cells. Per-subject minimum frequency thresholds, based on the lowest-template unstimulated sample, ensured at least 90% detection power. Jensen-Shannon divergence between the top 1000 TCRbeta sequences after and before transplant was used to measure repertoire turnover. Two-sided Fisher's exact tests were used to test for changes in how often donor-reactive sequences were detected. In TCRdb, the immuneACCESS table is reduced to in-frame sequences with V and J assigned. These tables do not hold every clone; where another copy was compared, an unresolved V gene accounts for under half, and the others remain unexplained. D and trimming come from the DNA, and the V and J calls and clone size come from that table. The table for this sample lists about 75,000 clones; 84% of them were counted only once. The leading ten clones occupy 2.1% of the sample.

Recombination connected TRBV11-3 to TRBJ2-5, with 9 junctional bases fitting TRBD2. This material consisted of CD4+ T cells from blood, taken less than 50 months after liver transplant. This receptor was taken from a human patient who received a liver transplant. After a transplant, some T cells may be the graft donor's own cells. DNA sequence: TGTGCCATGAGACAGACTAGCGGAACCCAAGAGACCCAGTACTTC. It specifies CAMRQTSGTQETQYF. Joined to the reference TRBV11-3 and TRBJ2-5 proteins, this CDR3 gives the full variable domain: EAGVVQSPRYKIIEKKQPVAFWCNPISGHNTLYWYLQNLGQGPELLIRYENEEAVDDSQLPKDRFSAERLKGVDSTLKIQPAELGDSAVYLCAMRQTSGTQETQYFGPGTRLLVL.